One sample yielded the 14 T cell receptor beta chains listed below, sequenced in a study of blood T cell repertoires in COVID-19. Sequencing was performed with immunoSEQ multiplex PCR; in TCRdb, only in-frame clones are kept and a portion is missing. Of about 290,000 clones in the sample, 75% to 90% were seen once. Sequencing was performed on PBMCs or T cells enriched from blood (not recorded which). The source of these receptors is a woman aged 40 to 55 who had recovered from COVID-19.

The rearrangement joins TRBV30 to TRBJ1-6, with D perhaps TRBD1 (6 bases). Per the germline V gene, CDR1 is GTSNPN and CDR2 is SVGIG (reference sequence). This CDR3 is built from 14 residues. V was pared by 4 bases and J by 4 bases, with 11 bases between. The CDR3 DNA reads TGTGCCTGGACCGGACAGATTTATAATTCACCCCTCCACTTT. Translation gives CAWTGQIYNSPLHF. The whole variable domain, filled in from reference TRBV30 and TRBJ1-6, reads SQTIHQWPATLVQPVGSPLSLECTVEGTSNPNLYWYRQAAGRGLQLLFYSVGIGQISSEVPQNLSASRPQDRQFILSSKKLLLSDSGFYLCAWTGQIYNSPLHFGNGTRLTVT.

The chain carries TRBV7-2 and TRBJ1-1; TRBD1 agrees at 7 bases. V lost 1 base to trimming and J lost 5 bases; unmatched junction nucleotides: 7. The CDR3 consists of 15 residues. The V gene's germline CDR1 is SGHTA and CDR2 FQGNSA. The CDR3: CASSLGGGAKTEAFF. CDR3 sequence (DNA): TGTGCCAGCAGCTTAGGAGGGGGCGCAAAAACTGAAGCTTTCTTT.

This chain uses TRBV19 with TRBJ1-2; D uncertain. This CDR3 region has 15 residues. V shed 5 bases and J shed 5 bases, with 18 bases lying between them. CDR1 is LNHDA, CDR2 SQIVND, per germline (reference sequence). The CDR3 reads CASSPPPRLGYGYTF. The CDR3 DNA is TGTGCCAGTAGTCCACCTCCCCGACTCGGATATGGCTACACCTTC.

This clone was counted a single time. The CDR3: CASSSGGDTQYF. DNA of the CDR3: TGTGCCAGCAGTTCGGGGGGGGATACGCAGTATTTT. J is TRBJ2-3 and V is TRBV6-1, with 8 bases that match TRBD2. There are 12 residues in the CDR3. Germline V lookup: CDR1 MNHNS, CDR2 SASEGT. V gave up 5 bases and J gave up 6 bases; unmatched junction bases: 1.

The CDR3 loop is CASGDRENTGELFF. CDR3 DNA: TGTGCCAGCGGGGACAGGGAGAACACCGGGGAGCTGTTTTTT. V gene TRBV9 combines with J gene TRBJ2-2; 9 nucleotides match TRBD1. The CDR3 totals 14 residues. CDR1 and CDR2 from the germline V gene are SGDLS and YYNGEE. J was trimmed by 1 base and V by 7 bases; bases with no gene match: 2.

The rearrangement links TRBV6-5 to TRBJ1-2, with a tentative D call TRBD1 (6 bases). CDR1 is MNHEY, CDR2 SVGAGI, per germline. Trimming stripped 0 bases from V and 5 bases from J, with 16 bases between. The CDR3 has 16 residues. CDR3 residues: CASSYSRQGSSYGYTF. CDR3 nucleotides: TGTGCCAGCAGTTACTCAAGGCAGGGGTCGAGTTATGGCTACACCTTC.

This clone was seen once. V and J are TRBV9 and TRBJ1-2; D perhaps matches TRBD1 (6 bases). The germline V and J ends were trimmed by 4 bases and 8 bases, with 24 bases remaining between them. Per germline, CDR1 SGDLS and CDR2 YYNGEE. The CDR3 contains 16 residues. The DNA of the CDR3 is TGTGCCAGCAGCTTCGATGGGGTTGCGGGGGCGCGAGGCTACACCTTC. This gives the protein CASSFDGVAGARGYTF.

J is TRBJ2-1 and V is TRBV14, with TRBD2 matching 11 bases. V was pared by 0 bases and J by 4 bases, with 14 bases of the junction left unmatched. The CDR3 is made up of 20 amino acids. Germline loops: CDR1 SGHDN, CDR2 FVKESK. CDR3 sequence (DNA): TGTGCCAGCAGCCAAGATCCTGGTAGGGCTAGCGGGAGGTGGTACAATGAGCAGTTCTTC. Residues: CASSQDPGRASGRWYNEQFF.

As regards this clone: In the same sample, other DNA sequences code for this CDR3. The rearrangement joins TRBV9 to TRBJ1-2, with 7 bases lining up with TRBD1. V gave up 5 bases and J gave up 4 bases; unmatched junction bases: 2. The germline V gene encodes CDR1 SGDLS and CDR2 YYNGEE. The CDR3 has 12 residues. CDR3: CASSRDSYGYTF. CDR3 coding DNA: TGTGCCAGCAGTCGGGACAGCTATGGCTACACCTTC.

The chain uses TRBV7-2 and TRBJ2-4; no clear D. This CDR3 is built from 12 residues. V was trimmed by 5 bases and J by 9 bases, leaving 11 bases between them. The germline V gene encodes CDR1 SGHTA and CDR2 FQGNSA. The CDR3 reads CASSRVEGIQYF. The CDR3 bases are TGTGCCAGCAGCCGGGTTGAAGGCATTCAGTACTTC.

This clone was seen a single time. The gene calls are TRBV18 and TRBJ1-2; TRBD1 agrees at 9 bases. Per germline, CDR1 KGHSH and CDR2 LQKENI. Trimming cost V 3 bases and J 8 bases; bases outside gene matches: 4. The CDR3 is 13 residues long. The CDR3 sequence: CASSPWTGDGYTF. The CDR3 DNA follows: TGTGCCAGCTCACCCTGGACAGGGGACGGCTACACCTTC.

This chain links TRBV6-5 with TRBJ1-1, with D maybe TRBD1 (6 bases). Trimming took 5 bases from V and 6 from J, leaving 16 bases between them. The CDR3 is 14 residues long. Germline CDR1 and CDR2: MNHEY and SVGAGI. The CDR3 DNA is TGTGCCAGCAGTAACCACAGGGAAGTGGCTGAAGCTTTCTTT. It translates to CASSNHREVAEAFF.

This clone was seen more than once but under ten times. The J gene is TRBJ2-7, the V gene TRBV2; D may be TRBD2 (6 bases). There are 14 residues in the CDR3. The V gene's germline CDR1 is SNHLY and CDR2 FYNNEI. V shed 2 bases and J shed 0 bases, with 8 bases lying between them. The CDR3 nucleotides are TGTGCCAGCAGTGAAATGACTAGCTCCTACGAGCAGTACTTC. Its translation: CASSEMTSSYEQYF.

The rearrangement joins TRBV12-5 to TRBJ1-5; D is unclear. The CDR3 length is 15 residues. The germline V gene encodes CDR1 LGHNT and CDR2 FRNRAP. Trimming removed 6 bases from V and 4 bases from J, with 16 bases in between. The CDR3 nucleotides read TGTGCTAGTGGAACTGCCGCGGGTCCTAATCAGCCCCAGCATTTT. Translated: CASGTAAGPNQPQHF.